The 28 T cell receptor beta chains given below trace back to one sample, sequenced in a study of cytomegalovirus exposure and HLA in healthy donors. With 60 Vbeta and 13 Jbeta primers, the PCR was carried out. TCRdb's table, derived via immunoSEQ multiplex PCR, lists solely in-frame clones and lacks some. The data contain around 180,000 clones, approximately 80% of them singletons. The specimen was PBMCs. These receptors were taken from a woman in her 50s in good health and CMV-seronegative.

The gene calls are TRBV5-4 and TRBJ1-3; no reliable D call. The CDR3 length is 16 residues. Germline V gene sequence: CDR1 SGHNT, CDR2 YYREEE (reference sequence). Trimming cost V 4 bases and J 3 bases, with 17 bases left between them. Written as DNA, the CDR3 is TGTGCCAGCAGCCCCGCCGGTCCGGGGAGTGGAAACACCATATATTTT. Protein product: CASSPAGPGSGNTIYF.

The chain carries TRBV15 and TRBJ2-3; TRBD2 might be the D (7 bases). With 3 bases removed from V and 0 bases from J, the gap between germline ends came to 10 bases. This CDR3 comprises 15 residues. The germline CDR1 and CDR2 sequences are LNHNV and YYDKDF (reference sequence). The CDR3 DNA follows: TGTGCCACCAGCAGTGGGGGGGCTAGCACAGATACGCAGTATTTT. It translates to CATSSGGASTDTQYF.

The rearrangement uses TRBV6-5 and TRBJ1-4, with TRBD1 matching over 7 bases. The CDR3 is made up of 15 amino acids. Per the germline V gene, CDR1 is MNHEY and CDR2 is SVGAGI. V lost 6 bases and J lost 4; bases outside the gene matches: 8. The CDR3 DNA reads as TGTGCCAGCAGCCCCCCGGGACAGCTTAATGAAAAACTGTTTTTT. Its translation is CASSPPGQLNEKLFF.

The chain links TRBV5-1 to TRBJ2-3; possibly TRBD1 for D (6 bases). This CDR3 has 15 amino acids. Deletions cut 0 bases from V and 1 base from J, with 9 bases between. Germline-derived CDR1 and CDR2 are SGHRS and YFSETQ. The CDR3 DNA is TGCGCCAGCAGCTTGGGGGCAGGGGGCACAGATACGCAGTATTTT. It yields the protein CASSLGAGGTDTQYF.

The chain has TRBV4-2 and TRBJ2-1, with TRBD2 matching over 10 bases. With 1 base clipped from V and 4 bases from J, the junction kept 4 bases outside the gene matches. The germline gives CDR1 LGHNA, CDR2 YNFKEQ. The length of the CDR3 is 16 residues. The CDR3: CASSQGRLAGYNEQFF. The CDR3 nucleotides are TGTGCCAGCAGCCAAGGCCGACTAGCGGGTTACAATGAGCAGTTCTTC.

The sample holds a few counts of this clone. The chain joins TRBV2 to TRBJ1-1; D is unresolved. The V end was cut by 6 bases, the J end by 6 bases, with 20 bases between. The CDR3 length is 15 residues. Per germline, CDR1 SNHLY and CDR2 FYNNEI. Here the CDR3 DNA reads TGTGCCAGCAGAGGAGCCGAAGAGGGAAAGGCTGAAGCTTTCTTT. The encoded protein is CASRGAEEGKAEAFF.

This sequence joins TRBV7-2 and TRBJ2-3, with 7 nucleotides matching TRBD1. The CDR3 runs to 14 residues. J was trimmed by 2 bases and V by 5 bases; bases with no gene match: 4. The germline V gene has CDR1 SGHTA and CDR2 FQGNSA. The CDR3 DNA is TGTGCCAGCAGCCCGGGACAGCACACAGATACGCAGTATTTT. Amino acids: CASSPGQHTDTQYF.

This clone occurred once. The genes are TRBV13 and TRBJ2-5; TRBD1 aligns across 9 bases. The CDR3 length is 18 residues. Germline V gene sequence: CDR1 PRHDT, CDR2 FYEKMQ (reference sequence). V was pared by 5 bases and J by 2 bases, with 15 bases of the junction left unmatched. CDR3 sequence reads: CASSQGTPGGTGQETQYF. The CDR3, as DNA: TGTGCCAGCAGCCAGGGCACCCCAGGGGGGACAGGGCAAGAGACCCAGTACTTC.

The J gene is TRBJ1-1, the V gene TRBV5-4, with 8 bases fitting TRBD1. V dropped 7 bases and J dropped 3; count of bases not matched to a gene: 5. CDR1 is SGHNT, CDR2 YYREEE, per germline (reference sequence). This CDR3 spans 13 amino acids. The CDR3 nucleotides are TGTGCCAGCTCTAAGACAGGGGACACTGAAGCTTTCTTT. This translates into CASSKTGDTEAFF.

The chain employs TRBV16 and TRBJ1-2; tentatively, D is TRBD1 (5 bases). V was clipped by 4 bases and J by 4 bases, with 16 bases between them. The CDR3 sequence is 15 residues long. Germline CDR1 reads KGHSY; CDR2 reads FQNENV. CDR3 residues: CASSRGTAGGYGYTF. CDR3 nucleotide sequence: TGTGCCAGCAGCCGAGGGACTGCGGGTGGCTATGGCTACACCTTC.

This CDR3 reads CASSPRTSGRAGETQYF. CDR3 in DNA: TGTGCCAGCAGCCCTAGGACTAGCGGGAGGGCCGGGGAGACCCAGTACTTC. V and J are TRBV7-7 and TRBJ2-5, with 15 bases matching TRBD2. V was clipped by 5 bases and J by 5 bases; unmatched bases: 9. CDR1 is SSHAT and CDR2 is FNYEAQ in the germline V gene (reference sequence). The CDR3 loop spans 17 amino acids.

The chain links TRBV19 to TRBJ1-4, with 10 bases matching TRBD1. This CDR3 spans 15 amino acids. Germline V CDR1 and CDR2: LNHDA, SQIVND (reference sequence). J lost 5 bases, V lost 5 bases, and 5 bases had no gene match. In DNA form, the CDR3 reads TGTGCCAGTAGTGGGCCGGGACAGGGGAATGAAAAACTGTTTTTT. It specifies CASSGPGQGNEKLFF.

This chain connects TRBV7-9 to TRBJ1-5; D call uncertain. The V end was cut by 5 bases, the J end by 7 bases, with 12 bases between. This CDR3 comprises 13 residues. Germline V gives CDR1 SEHNR, CDR2 FQNEAQ (reference sequence). In DNA, the CDR3 is TGTGCCAGCAGCCCTTCGCAGTCCCAGCCCCAGCATTTT. This sequence encodes CASSPSQSQPQHF.

The J gene is TRBJ1-1, the V gene TRBV5-8; 9 nucleotides line up with TRBD1. V lost 4 bases and J lost 0; bases outside the gene matches: 10. The CDR3 contains 17 residues. Germline lookup yields CDR1 SGHTS and CDR2 YDEGEE. CDR3 region: CASSPLAGTGMNTEAFF. The DNA of the CDR3 is TGTGCCAGCAGCCCACTGGCGGGGACAGGGATGAACACTGAAGCTTTCTTT.

To note about this clone: The same CDR3 can be traced to other DNA sequences in this sample. The gene calls are TRBV9 and TRBJ1-1; D is ambiguous. The CDR3 covers 14 residues. Germline V CDR1 and CDR2: SGDLS, YYNGEE. V lost 0 bases, J lost 2 bases, and 8 bases lay in between. The CDR3: CASSVAWSNTEAFF. In DNA form, the CDR3 reads TGTGCCAGCAGCGTAGCATGGAGCAACACTGAAGCTTTCTTT.

The chain is built from TRBV14 and TRBJ2-1; 7 nucleotides line up with TRBD2. Germline-derived CDR1 and CDR2 are SGHDN and FVKESK. Trimming took 3 bases from V and 0 from J; bases not matched to a gene: 5. This CDR3 region has 16 residues. The CDR3 DNA follows: TGTGCCAGCAGCCATAAACTAGCGTTCTCCTACAATGAGCAGTTCTTC. The encoded protein is CASSHKLAFSYNEQFF.

This clone has only one observation. This CDR3 is CASSSNQYQETQYF. CDR3 nucleotides: TGTGCCAGCAGCTCAAATCAGTACCAAGAGACCCAGTACTTC. V is TRBV7-9 and J is TRBJ2-5; D gene ambiguous. The germline gives CDR1 SEHNR, CDR2 FQNEAQ (reference sequence). This CDR3 has 14 residues. V was pared by 4 bases and J by 0 bases, with 9 bases between.

The chain recombines TRBV5-1 with TRBJ1-1; 10 nucleotides match TRBD1. Germline values: CDR1 SGHRS, CDR2 YFSETQ. This CDR3 region has 14 residues. V lost 4 bases, J lost 5 bases, and 5 bases stayed unmatched. CDR3 nucleotide sequence: TGCGCCAGCAGCGTGACAGGGGGCACGACTGAAGCTTTCTTT. Translation: CASSVTGGTTEAFF.

This clone came up once. The V and J genes are TRBV5-4 and TRBJ2-5; 7 bases match TRBD2. The CDR3 has 14 residues. Per the germline V gene, CDR1 is SGHNT and CDR2 is YYREEE (reference sequence). V was clipped by 4 bases and J by 4 bases; unmatched bases: 7. Here the CDR3 DNA reads TGTGCCAGCAGCCCCGGGACTACTGGAGAGACCCAGTACTTC. Protein product: CASSPGTTGETQYF.

The V call is TRBV2, the J call TRBJ2-7; maybe TRBD1 (6 bases). V was shortened by 7 bases and J by 3 bases, with 13 bases between the two germline ends. This CDR3 is built from 13 residues. Germline-derived CDR1 and CDR2 are SNHLY and FYNNEI. The CDR3 protein is CASTPGHLYEQYF. In nucleotides, the CDR3 is TGTGCCAGCACTCCGGGACACCTCTACGAGCAGTACTTC.

The chain combines TRBV9 with TRBJ1-3, with D perhaps matching TRBD1 (5 bases). CDR1 SGDLS and CDR2 YYNGEE come from the germline V gene. V shed 4 bases and J shed 4 bases, with 9 bases lying between them. The CDR3 sequence is 13 residues long. CDR3 in amino acids: CASSLDSGNTIYF. CDR3 DNA sequence: TGTGCCAGCAGCCTAGACAGCGGAAACACCATATATTTT.

The chain recombines TRBV11-2 with TRBJ2-2; D possibly corresponds to TRBD2 (6 bases). The CDR3 totals 15 residues. Germline assignment: CDR1 SGHAT and CDR2 FQNNGV. The ends were cut back, 6 bases at V and 4 bases at J, with 15 bases in the middle. DNA of the CDR3: TGTGCCAGCAGACCCTTTGGGGGGTTCACCGGGGAGCTGTTTTTT. It is translated as CASRPFGGFTGELFF.

This clone has only a few counts. The rearrangement joins TRBV5-1 to TRBJ2-3; 8 bases fit TRBD2. J was trimmed by 5 bases and V by 7 bases; bases with no gene match: 12. CDR3 length: 15 residues. In germline, CDR1 is SGHRS, CDR2 YFSETQ. DNA for the CDR3: TGCGCCAGCTACCCCGGGGGGGGCTCTGGAGATACGCAGTATTTT. Amino acid sequence: CASYPGGGSGDTQYF.

This clone was counted between two and nine times. This rearrangement joins TRBV4-3 to TRBJ1-3, with D possibly matching TRBD1 (6 bases). Germline values: CDR1 LGHNA, CDR2 YSLEER. The CDR3 is made up of 15 amino acids. V lost 2 bases to trimming and J lost 0 bases, with 8 bases between them. The CDR3 is CASSQRGGSGNTIYF. CDR3 nucleotides: TGCGCCAGCAGCCAAAGGGGGGGCTCTGGAAACACCATATATTTT.

The chain employs TRBV6-1 and TRBJ1-5; tentative D call: TRBD1 (6 bases). The germline CDR1 and CDR2 sequences are MNHNS and SASEGT. CDR3 length: 13 amino acids. V was trimmed by 8 bases and J by 4 bases, leaving 12 bases between them. CDR3 sequence (DNA): TGTGCCAGCGGACGACAGGCTAATCAGCCCCAGCATTTT. It encodes CASGRQANQPQHF.

V usage is TRBV5-3 and J usage is TRBJ2-3; TRBD2 aligns across 10 bases. TRBV5-3 falls under the ORF class, with uncertain function. The CDR3 spans 16 residues. The J segment lost 4 bases and the V segment lost 1 base, leaving 6 bases of the junction unmatched. The CDR3 sequence: CARSLSSGSIADTQYF. As DNA, the CDR3 is TGTGCCAGAAGCTTGTCTAGCGGGAGCATCGCAGATACGCAGTATTTT.

V is TRBV7-2 and J is TRBJ2-1; 11 bases are shared with TRBD2. The CDR3 spans 15 residues. Germline lookup yields CDR1 SGHTA and CDR2 FQGNSA. V was clipped by 6 bases and J by 4 bases; unmatched bases: 5. This CDR3 reads CASRTGTSGYNEQFF. CDR3 DNA: TGTGCCAGCAGAACCGGGACTAGCGGTTACAATGAGCAGTTCTTC.

The chain uses TRBV28 and TRBJ1-1; 9 bases agree with TRBD1. With 3 bases clipped from V and 8 bases from J, the junction kept 4 bases outside the gene matches. The CDR3 totals 13 residues. The germline gives CDR1 MDHEN, CDR2 SYDVKM. The CDR3 sequence: CASSFFGTGEAFF. CDR3 nucleotides: TGTGCCAGCAGTTTTTTCGGGACAGGGGAAGCTTTCTTT.